The clone carrying this TCR beta chain was recorded at least ten times. The V end was cut by 6 bases, the J end by 7 bases, with 12 bases between. Germline V lookup: CDR1 SQVTM, CDR2 ANQGSEA. The CDR3 consists of 11 residues. The TCR beta CDR3 regions underwent amplification from RNA transcripts. The workflow started with a first-round RT-PCR run with HTBI primers and then moved on to a second-round multiplex PCR. One entry per CDR3 protein results from TCRdb running MiXCR on the multiplex PCR reads. The sample contains about 620,000 distinct CDR3 sequences, around a fifth of which appear only once. These data belong to a study of Graves' ophthalmopathy and Graves' hyperthyroidism.

The sample was peripheral blood. The TCR was taken from a woman aged 18 to 35 with stable Graves' hyperthyroidism. Some clones in this sample may be carry-over from other donors' samples. V gene TRBV29-1 combines with J gene TRBJ1-2, with D possibly TRBD1 on 6 matching bases. The CDR3 region has the DNA TGCAGCGTCCCAGGGGAGGGTGGCTACACCTTC. This codes for CSVPGEGGYTF.